This record concerns one T cell receptor beta chain sequence. The target antigen is unknown. Donors were healthy Caucasian individuals from Russia aged roughly 6 to 90. The data were obtained in a study of blood T cells in healthy people across ages. Notes on the study in general: With donor CMV status unknown, expanded clonotype changes were possibly confounded.

Using a J-beta primer mix together with a sample-barcoded 5' primer, a second PCR was run for about 6 to 12 cycles. Any given sample supplied a minimum of 2.5 million CDR3-containing paired-end reads. TCRdb ran MiXCR on the 5' RACE reads and lists one entry per CDR3 protein. Here the sample spans about 670,000 distinct CDR3 sequences, around 52% being singletons. This receptor was obtained from a woman aged 80 or over in good health. The sample consisted of blood.

CDR3 residues: CASSQVADTDTQYF. In nucleotides, the CDR3 is TGTGCCAGCAGCCAAGTAGCGGACACAGATACGCAGTATTTT. The genes are TRBV3-1 and TRBJ2-3, with D maybe TRBD2 (6 bases). The germline CDR1 and CDR2 sequences are LGHDT and YNNKEL (reference sequence). Between the trimmed V and J ends, which lost 1 base and 2 bases, there was a span of 7 bases. This CDR3 has 14 residues.